These T cell receptor beta chains were read from a single sample in a study of cytomegalovirus exposure and HLA in healthy donors. Data came from immunoSEQ multiplex PCR; TCRdb stores just in-frame clones and leaves some out. The sample has some 140,000 clones, 86% seen once. The sample consisted of PBMCs. These receptors all stem from a human donor in good health. The CDR3 runs from the conserved cysteine through the conserved F or W. Each record gives: clone size, D gene, J gene, V gene, CDR3 DNA, CDR3 protein. A D gene is named only where the DNA matches it firmly. Rows give clone size only sometimes, using once, few, many, or a class for an expanded clone.

>few|NA|TRBJ1-2|TRBV6-5
TGTGCCAGCAGTTTATCCCCCCAGTATGGCTACACCTTC
CASSLSPQYGYTF
>NA|NA|TRBJ1-5|TRBV30
TGTGCCTGGAGTGTGGGAGGGGCCCGGACCACTTTAAATCAGCCCCAGCATTTT
CAWSVGGARTTLNQPQHF
>NA|NA|TRBJ2-1|TRBV5-1
TGCGCCAGCAGCCCCTGGGGAGCGCAAAAGACCTACAATGAGCAGTTCTTC
CASSPWGAQKTYNEQFF
>NA|NA|TRBJ1-1|TRBV25-1
TGTGCCAGCAGTGATAGGGGAGGGGGTGGACGAACTGAAGCTTTCTTT
CASSDRGGGGRTEAFF
>NA|NA|TRBJ1-1|TRBV27
TGTGCCAGCAGTTTGACACCCCCAGGGCCTGAAGCTTTCTTT
CASSLTPPGPEAFF
>NA|NA|TRBJ1-1|TRBV27
TGTGCCAGCAGCTCCCCTTGGGAGGGTATGAGGGTTGGAATGAACACTGAAGCTTTCTTT
CASSSPWEGMRVGMNTEAFF
>NA|TRBD1|TRBJ1-5|TRBV2
TGTGCCAGCAGGGGGACAGTCAAGGATCAGCCCCAGCATTTT
CASRGTVKDQPQHF
>NA|NA|TRBJ1-4|TRBV28
TGTGCCAGCTGTGAGAGCGTATCTGAAAAACTGTTTTTT
CASCESVSEKLFF
>NA|NA|TRBJ1-2|TRBV4-1
TGCGCCAGCAGCCAAGGGGAAGGGGCCACAGGGAATGGCTACACCTTC
CASSQGEGATGNGYTF
>once|NA|TRBJ1-4|TRBV15
TGTGCCACCAGAAACCCAGGCAGAGCTAATGAAAAACTGTTTTTT
CATRNPGRANEKLFF
>NA|NA|TRBJ2-6|TRBV19
TGTGCCAGTAGGGAGATATTCTCTGGGGCCAACGTCCTGACTTTC
CASREIFSGANVLTF
>NA|NA|TRBJ2-1|TRBV7-7
TGTGCCAGCAGCTTAGAAAGGGGGTCGAATGAGCAGTTCTTC
CASSLERGSNEQFF
>once|NA|TRBJ1-3|TRBV27
TGTGCCAGCAGTTTAAAGGGGCCCGCTCCTTCCTCTGGAAACACCATATATTTT
CASSLKGPAPSSGNTIYF
>NA|NA|TRBJ2-6|TRBV19
TGTGCCAGTAGTATTCAGGGCACTGGGGCCAACGTCCTGACTTTC
CASSIQGTGANVLTF
>NA|NA|TRBJ1-1|TRBV28
TGTGCCAGCAGTTCTGAAAGGGGGGGTCACACTGAAGCTTTCTTT
CASSSERGGHTEAFF
>NA|NA|TRBJ1-2|TRBV15
TGTGCCACCAGCCTTGCTGCGGGCGCTGGCTACACCTTC
CATSLAAGAGYTF
>many|NA|TRBJ1-2|TRBV27
TGTGCCAGCAGTTCTCGCCCAGGGTGGTATGGCTACACCTTC
CASSSRPGWYGYTF
>NA|NA|TRBJ1-5|TRBV6-5
TGTGCCAGCAGTTACAAAGCGGATAGCAATCAGCCCCAGCATTTT
CASSYKADSNQPQHF
>NA|TRBD2|TRBJ2-1|TRBV2
TGTGCCAGCAGGGGGGGGACTAGCGGCTACAATGAGCAGTTCTTC
CASRGGTSGYNEQFF
>NA|NA|TRBJ1-1|TRBV28
TGTGCCAGCAGTACCGGGGCCGGGACAACGAACACTGAAGCTTTCTTT
CASSTGAGTTNTEAFF
>NA|NA|TRBJ2-1|TRBV11-2
TGTGCCAGCAGCTTAGACGGGGCCGGCAGGGGTGAGCAGTTCTTC
CASSLDGAGRGEQFF
>NA|TRBD1|TRBJ1-4|TRBV19
TGTGCCAGTAGTATCCCTGGACAGGGTGAAAAACTGTTTTTT
CASSIPGQGEKLFF
>NA|NA|TRBJ1-1|TRBV13
TGTGCCAGCAGCTCGGGAGGGGGTCCTGAAGCTTTCTTT
CASSSGGGPEAFF
>once|TRBD1|TRBJ2-5|TRBV5-6
TGTGCCAGCAGCGAAACAGGGGGCCCAGAGACCCAGTACTTC
CASSETGGPETQYF
>NA|NA|TRBJ1-5|TRBV7-9
TGTGCCAGCGGGGGAGAGGGACTCATAAATCAGCCCCAGCATTTT
CASGGEGLINQPQHF
>NA|TRBD1|TRBJ2-3|TRBV28
TGTGCCAGTAAACCGGGACAGGGAACAGATACGCAGTATTTT
CASKPGQGTDTQYF
>NA|TRBD2|TRBJ2-1|TRBV7-2
TGTGCCAGCAGCTTAGATACGGGAGGGACCTACAATGAGCAGTTCTTC
CASSLDTGGTYNEQFF
>NA|NA|TRBJ2-7|TRBV6-5
TGTGCCAGCAGTGAGTACTACGAGCAGTACTTC
CASSEYYEQYF
>NA|TRBD1|TRBJ1-1|TRBV5-4
TGTGCCAGCAGCTTGGCGGGGACAGGGGGCACTGAAGCTTTCTTT
CASSLAGTGGTEAFF
>once|NA|TRBJ1-1|TRBV19
TGTGCCAGTAGTACGCAGGGGACGAACACTGAAGCTTTCTTT
CASSTQGTNTEAFF
>NA|NA|TRBJ2-3|TRBV7-9
TGTGCCAGCAGCTTAGCTCGTTTTGGCACAGATACGCAGTATTTT
CASSLARFGTDTQYF
>NA|TRBD1|TRBJ1-2|TRBV7-9
TGTGCCAGCAGCTTTAACAGGGGCCTGAACTATGGCTACACCTTC
CASSFNRGLNYGYTF
>NA|TRBD2|TRBJ2-2|TRBV5-1
TGCGCCAGCAGCTGGGAGGGCCTTATCGGGGAGCTGTTTTTT
CASSWEGLIGELFF
>NA|TRBD1|TRBJ1-2|TRBV11-2
TGTGCCAGCAGGGACAGGGAAGAAAACTATGGCTACACCTTC
CASRDREENYGYTF
>NA|TRBD1|TRBJ1-2|TRBV6-5
TGTGCCAGCAGTTACTCCCACGGGACAGGGGGCTTTGGCTACACCTTC
CASSYSHGTGGFGYTF
>NA|NA|TRBJ2-7|TRBV5-6
TGTGCCAGCAGCTTGGCCGGTTTCGACAGAGCCTACGAGCAGTACTTC
CASSLAGFDRAYEQYF
>few|TRBD1|TRBJ2-2|TRBV7-2
TGTGCCAGCAGCTCGGACAGGGACACCGGGGAGCTGTTTTTT
CASSSDRDTGELFF
>NA|NA|TRBJ1-6|TRBV7-9
TGTGCCAGCAGCTTAGATCTTGGAACAGAATATTCACCCCTCCACTTT
CASSLDLGTEYSPLHF
>NA|NA|TRBJ2-7|TRBV6-5
TGTGCCAGCAGTCGAGGGGGAACCTACGAGCAGTACTTC
CASSRGGTYEQYF
>NA|NA|TRBJ2-2|TRBV15
TGTGCCACCAGCAGAGATCAGGGGACCTACACCGGGGAGCTGTTTTTT
CATSRDQGTYTGELFF
>few|NA|TRBJ1-6|TRBV6-5
TGTGCCAGCAGTTACCGAATAGAGGGAATTTCACCCCTCCACTTT
CASSYRIEGISPLHF
>NA|NA|TRBJ2-2|TRBV6-1
TGTGCCAGCCCGGGAAAAGCGAACACCGGGGAGCTGTTTTTT
CASPGKANTGELFF
>NA|TRBD1|TRBJ2-7|TRBV29-1
TGCAGCGTTGAGAATACGACAGGGGGGTACGAGCAGTACTTC
CSVENTTGGYEQYF
>NA|TRBD1|TRBJ1-4|TRBV15
TGTGCCACCAGCCTTCGTCGACAGGGTTATAATGAAAAACTGTTTTTT
CATSLRRQGYNEKLFF
>few|NA|TRBJ1-1|TRBV19
TGTGCCAGTGGACAGAGGAACACTGAAGCTTTCTTT
CASGQRNTEAFF
>NA|NA|TRBJ2-7|TRBV5-4
TGTGCCAGCAGCTTGCAGGGTAATTACGAGCAGTACTTC
CASSLQGNYEQYF
>few|NA|TRBJ2-7|TRBV27
TGTGCCAGCAGTCCCGCCGGGAGATCCTACGAGCAGTACTTC
CASSPAGRSYEQYF
>NA|NA|TRBJ1-4|TRBV7-2
TGTGCCAGCAGCTTGGGCTCAGAAAAACTGTTTTTT
CASSLGSEKLFF
>NA|TRBD1|TRBJ1-5|TRBV18
TGTGCCAGCTCACCCTGGACAGGGGGCAATCAGCCCCAGCATTTT
CASSPWTGGNQPQHF
>NA|NA|TRBJ2-7|TRBV11-3
TGTGCCAGCAGCGAACAACTGGGCGAATCCTACGAGCAGTACTTC
CASSEQLGESYEQYF
>NA|NA|TRBJ1-3|TRBV6-5
TGTGCCAGCAGTTTAGACAGTGAACTCTCTGGAAACACCATATATTTT
CASSLDSELSGNTIYF
>NA|NA|TRBJ1-1|TRBV7-2
TGTGCCAGCAGCTTTCTTATAGGGGGATTCACTGAAGCTTTCTTT
CASSFLIGGFTEAFF
>NA|NA|TRBJ1-6|TRBV2
TGTGCCAGCAGTGGTTTGGAGGAATCACCCCTCCACTTT
CASSGLEESPLHF
>NA|NA|TRBJ1-5|TRBV4-1
TGCGCCAGCAGCCAAGAGAACAGAAATCAGCCCCAGCATTTT
CASSQENRNQPQHF
>NA|TRBD2|TRBJ2-5|TRBV14
TGTGCCAGCAGCCCAAGAACTCCGGGACTAGCGGGAGGGGAGACCCAGTACTTC
CASSPRTPGLAGGETQYF
>NA|TRBD1|TRBJ1-3|TRBV7-2
TGTGCCAGCAGAACCGGGACAGCAGTATCTGGAAACACCATATATTTT
CASRTGTAVSGNTIYF
>once|NA|TRBJ2-2|TRBV7-9
TGTGCCAGCAGCTTAGGGTCAGGGGAGAACACCGGGGAGCTGTTTTTT
CASSLGSGENTGELFF
>NA|TRBD1|TRBJ1-4|TRBV6-1
TGTGCCAGCAGTATGACAGGGACCCTGAATGAAAAACTGTTTTTT
CASSMTGTLNEKLFF
>few|NA|TRBJ2-2|TRBV15
TGTGCCACCAGCACCTCAGAGGCCGGGGAGCTGTTTTTT
CATSTSEAGELFF
>NA|NA|TRBJ2-7|TRBV19
TGTGCCAGTAGTATCTCTCGGAGCTACGAGCAGTACTTC
CASSISRSYEQYF